This T cell receptor beta chain was obtained from a study of cytomegalovirus exposure and HLA in healthy donors. The germline V gene has CDR1 MNHEY and CDR2 SVGAGI. The length of the CDR3 is 12 residues. Trimming pared 5 bases from V and 10 bases from J, leaving 14 bases between. With 60 Vbeta and 13 Jbeta primers, the PCR was carried out. Sequencing used immunoSEQ multiplex PCR; TCRdb keeps in-frame clones, though not all of them. The table includes about 120,000 clones, 75% to 90% detected once. There are a few counts of this clone. The TCR comes from a man aged 25 to 45 in good health and CMV-seronegative. Specimen: PBMCs. V and J are TRBV6-5 and TRBJ1-1, with a possible D match to TRBD1 (6 bases). In DNA form, the CDR3 reads TGTGCCAGCAGTCAGCTAGGGGGTTCAGCTTTCTTT. Encoded protein: CASSQLGGSAFF.